The rows below give T cell receptor beta chains drawn from one sample of a study of early T cells in non-severe SARS-CoV-2 infection. Using its own MiXCR run on the 5' RACE reads, TCRdb lists one record per CDR3 protein. In the table there are about 130,000 distinct CDR3 sequences, more than 12% of which are singletons. The sample consisted of whole blood. The source is an adult who was a healthcare worker with PCR-confirmed SARS-CoV-2 infection or an uninfected control (not recorded which). Both conserved end residues are part of each CDR3. Fields, in order: V gene, J gene, D gene, clone size, CDR3 protein, CDR3 DNA. A D gene is named only where the DNA matches it firmly. The size field is filled for only some rows; it gives once, few, many or a size class.

TRBV7-9,TRBJ1-1,-,few,CASSDWGFLDTEAFF,TGTGCCAGCAGCGATTGGGGGTTTTTGGACACTGAAGCTTTCTTT
TRBV29-1,TRBJ1-1,-,few,CSVVGALGTEAFF,TGCAGCGTTGTGGGGGCATTGGGCACTGAAGCTTTCTTT
TRBV4-1,TRBJ2-3,-,few,CASSQDPGGASTDTQYF,TGCGCCAGCAGCCAAGATCCCGGCGGCGCTAGCACAGATACGCAGTATTTT
TRBV6-6,TRBJ1-6,-,-,CASRYDLGRPNSPLHF,TGTGCCAGCCGATATGACCTGGGTCGTCCCAATTCACCCCTCCACTTT
TRBV12-5,TRBJ2-1,TRBD1,-,CASAPGTGNYNEQFF,TGTGCTAGTGCTCCCGGGACAGGTAACTACAATGAGCAGTTCTTC
TRBV18,TRBJ2-7,-,-,CASSPLPGAVLTYEQYF,TGTGCCAGCTCACCACTCCCGGGGGCGGTGCTGACCTACGAGCAGTACTTC
TRBV5-6,TRBJ1-2,-,-,CASSLTSRAGLIDYGYTF,TGTGCCAGCAGCTTAACATCGAGGGCAGGGCTCATCGACTATGGCTACACCTTC
TRBV12-3/TRBV12-4,TRBJ2-1,-,-,CATPGVDEQFF,TGTGCCACCCCAGGGGTCGATGAGCAGTTCTTC
TRBV12-2,TRBJ2-3,-,-,CASRSTLRADTQYF,TGTGCAAGTCGCTCCACCCTCCGGGCAGATACGCAGTATTTT
TRBV19,TRBJ2-7,TRBD1,-,CASSFRGSYYYEQYF,TGTGCCAGTAGCTTCAGGGGGAGCTATTACTACGAGCAGTACTTC
TRBV5-1,TRBJ1-1,-,many,CASSPGSGGLGGNTEAFF,TGCGCCAGCAGTCCGGGGTCTGGGGGGCTCGGCGGGAACACTGAAGCTTTCTTT
TRBV6-1,TRBJ1-1,-,-,CATSTLEAFF,TGTGCCACGTCGACCCTAGAAGCTTTCTTT
TRBV7-8,TRBJ2-3,-,few,CASSDSLASGDTQYF,TGTGCCAGCAGCGACTCCCTCGCGAGCGGAGATACGCAGTATTTT
TRBV25-1,TRBJ1-2,-,-,CARTGGGYTF,TGTGCCAGAACCGGCGGGGGCTACACCTTC
TRBV3-1,TRBJ2-7,TRBD1,-,CASSHLSRGTGSNEQYF,TGTGCCAGCAGCCACCTTTCGAGGGGGACAGGGTCCAACGAGCAGTACTTC
TRBV7-9,TRBJ2-1,-,-,CASSSLAGYNEQFF,TGTGCCAGCAGCTCTCTAGCCGGTTACAATGAGCAGTTCTTC
TRBV7-8,TRBJ2-7,TRBD1,few,CASSKGQGWYEQYF,TGTGCCAGCAGCAAGGGACAGGGCTGGTACGAGCAGTACTTC
TRBV12-3/TRBV12-4,TRBJ2-3,TRBD2,many,CASSLQSRGLAGQDTQYF,TGTGCCAGCAGTTTACAGTCCCGGGGACTAGCGGGGCAAGATACGCAGTATTTT